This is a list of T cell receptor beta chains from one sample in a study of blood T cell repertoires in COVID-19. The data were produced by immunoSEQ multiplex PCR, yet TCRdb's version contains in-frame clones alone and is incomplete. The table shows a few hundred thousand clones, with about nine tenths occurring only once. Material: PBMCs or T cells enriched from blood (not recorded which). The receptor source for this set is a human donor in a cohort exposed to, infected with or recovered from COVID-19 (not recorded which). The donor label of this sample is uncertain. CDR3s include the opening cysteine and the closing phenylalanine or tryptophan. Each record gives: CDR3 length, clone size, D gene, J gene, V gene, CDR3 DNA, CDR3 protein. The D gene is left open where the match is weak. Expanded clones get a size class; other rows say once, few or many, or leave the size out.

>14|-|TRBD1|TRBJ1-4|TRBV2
TGTGCCAGCAGTTTTCAGGGGGCCATTGAAAAACTGTTTTTT
CASSFQGAIEKLFF
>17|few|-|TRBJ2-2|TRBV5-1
TGCGCCAGCAGCTTGGTTGCGAGCTGGCTGGAGGCCGGGGAGCTGTTTTTT
CASSLVASWLEAGELFF
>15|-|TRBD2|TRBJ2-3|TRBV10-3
TGTGCCATCAGTGGGCTAGCGGGGGGCACAGATACGCAGTATTTT
CAISGLAGGTDTQYF
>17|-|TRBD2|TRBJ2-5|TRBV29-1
TGCAGCGTTGAAGAGCCCGGACTAGCGGGGGGTAGGGAGACCCAGTACTTC
CSVEEPGLAGGRETQYF
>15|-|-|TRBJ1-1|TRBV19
TGTGCCAGTAGTCGGATGACAACCGCGTGGACTGAAGCTTTCTTT
CASSRMTTAWTEAFF
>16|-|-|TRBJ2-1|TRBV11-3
TGTGCCAGCAGCTTAGAGACTAGAGTCGGCCACAATGAGCAGTTCTTC
CASSLETRVGHNEQFF
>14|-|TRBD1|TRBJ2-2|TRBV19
TGTGCCAGTTGCGACAGGGCCGGGACCGGGGAGCTGTTTTTT
CASCDRAGTGELFF
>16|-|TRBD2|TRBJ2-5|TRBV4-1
TGCGCCAGCAGCCAGGGACTATCAGGGTTTGGGGAGACCCAGTACTTC
CASSQGLSGFGETQYF
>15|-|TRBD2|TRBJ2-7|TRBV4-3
TGCGCCAGCAGCCAAGACGGGCGGGGGGGTAACGAGCAGTACTTC
CASSQDGRGGNEQYF
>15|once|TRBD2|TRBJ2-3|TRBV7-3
TGTGCCAGCAGCCTTAGCGGGGGTAGTACAGATACGCAGTATTTT
CASSLSGGSTDTQYF
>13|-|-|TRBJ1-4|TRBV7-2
TGTGCCAGCAGCTTAGTGCAGGTTGAAAAACTGTTTTTT
CASSLVQVEKLFF
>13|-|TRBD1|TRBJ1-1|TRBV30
TGTGCCTGGGACAGGGGGCCTGACACTGAAGCTTTCTTT
CAWDRGPDTEAFF
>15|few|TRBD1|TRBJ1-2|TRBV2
TGTGCCAGCAGTGAAGGGACAGGGGGTAACTATGGCTACACCTTC
CASSEGTGGNYGYTF
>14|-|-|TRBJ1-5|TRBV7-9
TGTGCCAGCAGCTTAGCGGCAATGGATCAGCCCCAGCATTTT
CASSLAAMDQPQHF
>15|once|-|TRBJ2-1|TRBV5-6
TGTGCCAGCAGCTTGGAGCGGAGCTCCTACAATGAGCAGTTCTTC
CASSLERSSYNEQFF
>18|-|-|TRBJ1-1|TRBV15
TGTGCCACCAGCAGAGATTTAAAACGGTCCCTCATGAACACTGAAGCTTTCTTT
CATSRDLKRSLMNTEAFF
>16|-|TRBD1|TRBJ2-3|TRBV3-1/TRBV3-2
TGTGCCAGCAGCCAAGGAGGACAGGGAGATGCAGATACGCAGTATTTT
CASSQGGQGDADTQYF
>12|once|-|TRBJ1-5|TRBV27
TGTGCCAGCAGCCGCCCAGGCCAGCCCCAGCATTTT
CASSRPGQPQHF
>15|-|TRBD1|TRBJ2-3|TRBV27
TGTGCCAGCAGCCTGACAGGGTATGGTGCAGATACGCAGTATTTT
CASSLTGYGADTQYF
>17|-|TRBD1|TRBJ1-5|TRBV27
TGTGCCAGCAGTTCCACGGGACAGGGAAGGTGGAATCAGCCCCAGCATTTT
CASSSTGQGRWNQPQHF
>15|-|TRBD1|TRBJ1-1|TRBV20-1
TGCAGTGCTAGTTCCCCACAGGGGTGGGAGACTGAAGCTTTCTTT
CSASSPQGWETEAFF
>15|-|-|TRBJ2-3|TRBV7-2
TGTGCCAGCAGCTTAGGGGGGGGCAGGACAGATACGCAGTATTTT
CASSLGGGRTDTQYF
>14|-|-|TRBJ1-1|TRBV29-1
TGCAGCGTTGGTAGCCAGGGTGGGATCACTGAAGCTTTCTTT
CSVGSQGGITEAFF
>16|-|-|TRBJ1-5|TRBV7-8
TGTGCCAGCAGCTTAGTGGCCGGGGGAGTGGATCAGCCCCAGCATTTT
CASSLVAGGVDQPQHF
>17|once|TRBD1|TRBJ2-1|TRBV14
TGTGCCAGCAGCCAAGATTTTGGGACAGGGATCCCAAATGAGCAGTTCTTC
CASSQDFGTGIPNEQFF
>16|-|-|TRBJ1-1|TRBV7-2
TGTGCCAGCAGCTTAGCGCCGGGGTACGGTGGGACTGAAGCTTTCTTT
CASSLAPGYGGTEAFF
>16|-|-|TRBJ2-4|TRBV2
TGTGCCAGCAGTGAATACCGGGAAAGGGCCAAAAACATTCAGTACTTC
CASSEYRERAKNIQYF
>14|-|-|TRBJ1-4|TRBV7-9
TGTGCCAGCGGCGCGAGAGGGTTTAATGAAAAACTGTTTTTT
CASGARGFNEKLFF
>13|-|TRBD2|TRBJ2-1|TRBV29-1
TGCAGCGTTGACCCAGCGGGGGTGTATGAGCAGTTCTTC
CSVDPAGVYEQFF
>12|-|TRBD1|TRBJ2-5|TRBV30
TGTGCCTGGACCCAAGGGGGCCCGACCCAGTACTTC
CAWTQGGPTQYF
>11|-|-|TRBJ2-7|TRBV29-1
TGCAGCGGACGCAGCGCCTACGAGCAGTACTTC
CSGRSAYEQYF
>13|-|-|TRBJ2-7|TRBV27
TGTGCCAGCAGTGCGGGGTACTCCTACGAGCAGTACTTC
CASSAGYSYEQYF
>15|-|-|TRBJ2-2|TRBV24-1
TGTGCCACCAGTGATGCCCCGGGTCATACCGGGGAGCTGTTTTTT
CATSDAPGHTGELFF
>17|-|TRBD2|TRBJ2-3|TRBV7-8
TGTGCCAGCAGCTTAGTGCGGGGAGGGTCTGGGGCAGATACGCAGTATTTT
CASSLVRGGSGADTQYF
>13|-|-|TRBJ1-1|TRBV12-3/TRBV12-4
TGTGCCAGCAGACCACAGGGCTGGTCTGAAGCTTTCTTT
CASRPQGWSEAFF
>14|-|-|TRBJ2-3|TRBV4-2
TGTGCCAGCAGCCCAGACACAAACACAGATACGCAGTATTTT
CASSPDTNTDTQYF
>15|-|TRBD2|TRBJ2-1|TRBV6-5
TGTGCCAGCAGTTACTCCGGCGGGGGGAGGTATGAGCAGTTCTTC
CASSYSGGGRYEQFF
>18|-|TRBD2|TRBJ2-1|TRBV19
TGTGCCAGTAGTATAGATTGGGAGGGGCAAACTACCTACAATGAGCAGTTCTTC
CASSIDWEGQTTYNEQFF
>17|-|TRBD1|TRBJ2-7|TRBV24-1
TGTGCCACCAGTGATACCGCCGGGACAGGGTCCCCCTACGAGCAGTACTTC
CATSDTAGTGSPYEQYF
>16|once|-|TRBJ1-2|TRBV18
TGTGCCAGCTCACCCACCCCCCGGGCGGGGAACTATGGCTACACCTTC
CASSPTPRAGNYGYTF
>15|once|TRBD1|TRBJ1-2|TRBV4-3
TGCGCCAGCAGCCAAGGGGAGACAGGGGACTATGGCTACACCTTC
CASSQGETGDYGYTF
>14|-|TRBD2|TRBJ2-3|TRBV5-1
TGCGCCAGCAGCGCGGGACTAGAGGTCGATACGCAGTATTTT
CASSAGLEVDTQYF
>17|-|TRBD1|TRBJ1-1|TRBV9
TGTGCCAGCAGCCTTTTCCCCACGGGACAGGGTAACACTGAAGCTTTCTTT
CASSLFPTGQGNTEAFF
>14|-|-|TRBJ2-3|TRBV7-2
TGTGCCAGCAGCTTAGACAGGAGCACAGATACGCAGTATTTT
CASSLDRSTDTQYF
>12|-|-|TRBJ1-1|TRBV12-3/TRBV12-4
TGTGCCAGCAGTCCTCGGGAGACTGAAGCTTTCTTT
CASSPRETEAFF
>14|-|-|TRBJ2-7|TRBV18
TGTGCCAGCTCACGAACAGTGAGCTCCTACGAGCAGTACTTC
CASSRTVSSYEQYF
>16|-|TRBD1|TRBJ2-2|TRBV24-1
TGTGCCACCAGTGACCCAGGGACAGGCACAACCGGGGAGCTGTTTTTT
CATSDPGTGTTGELFF
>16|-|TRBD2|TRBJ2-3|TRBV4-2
TGTGCCAGCAGCCAAGCGCGAGCGGGGGACACAGATACGCAGTATTTT
CASSQARAGDTDTQYF
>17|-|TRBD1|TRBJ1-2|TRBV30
TGTGCCTGGTCGAAACCGGGACAGGGACTTACTAACTATGGCTACACCTTC
CAWSKPGQGLTNYGYTF
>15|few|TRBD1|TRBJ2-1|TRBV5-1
TGCGCCAGCAGTACCTCCGGGACAGGCTACAATGAGCAGTTCTTC
CASSTSGTGYNEQFF
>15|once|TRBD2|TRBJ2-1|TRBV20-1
TGCAGTGCTAGTGGAGGCGGGGGGCCCTACAATGAGCAGTTCTTC
CSASGGGGPYNEQFF
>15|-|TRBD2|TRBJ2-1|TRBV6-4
TGTGCCAGCAGTGAGCGGGGGGGCTCCTACAATGAGCAGTTCTTC
CASSERGGSYNEQFF
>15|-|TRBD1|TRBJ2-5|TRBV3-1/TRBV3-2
TGTGCCAGCAGCCAAGCCCTACAGGGGGACGAGACCCAGTACTTC
CASSQALQGDETQYF
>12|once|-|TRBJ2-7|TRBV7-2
TGTGCCAGCACCCTAAGCTCCTACGAGCAGTACTTC
CASTLSSYEQYF
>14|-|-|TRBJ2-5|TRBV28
TGTGCCGTCGCCGGGGCGGGGGCCTGGGAGACCCAGTACTTC
CAVAGAGAWETQYF